This entry features one T cell receptor (beta chain) sequence. The germline gives CDR1 KGHSH, CDR2 LQKENI. The CDR3 consists of 14 residues. V was clipped by 3 bases and J by 0 bases; unmatched bases: 0. This specimen comes from a study of beta chain features in type 1 diabetes. The wider study: Age, gender and cell yields were similar between patients and healthy donors. All samples yielded 107,917,701 examined sorted cells.

Per donor, one heparinised blood draw averaged approximately 120 mL. The whole isolated RNA underwent reverse transcription, so sequencing captured expressed TCRB transcripts. Sequencing used immunoSEQ multiplex PCR; TCRdb keeps in-frame clones, though not all of them. The sample records 430,000 or so clones, approximately 10% being singletons. The chain joins TRBV18 to TRBJ2-3, with 7 bases lining up with TRBD2. The sequence was obtained from a woman aged 18-29 years in good health. Sequenced material: naive CD4+ T cells from blood. DNA for the CDR3: TGTGCCAGCTCACCTAGCGGGAGCACAGATACGCAGTATTTT. Amino acids: CASSPSGSTDTQYF.